This T cell receptor (beta chain) was captured by sequencing in a study of T-cell reconstitution after alpha-beta-depleted transplantation in children. This clonotype has more than one count but fewer than ten. CDR1 and CDR2 from the germline V gene are SNHLY and FYNNEI. The CDR3 is made up of 13 amino acids. Trimming removed 2 bases at V and 2 bases at J, with 7 bases between. Preparation of the TCRbeta library involved a method that used unique molecular identifiers. TCRdb fed the PCR reads into MiXCR, producing one record per CDR3 protein. The sample lists around 250,000 distinct CDR3 sequences; 9.5% to 10% were seen once.

The source material was PBMCs from the stem cell graft donor, sampled from the stem cell graft. V and J are TRBV2 and TRBJ2-7, with unresolved D. The sequence was obtained from a human donor who donated a stem cell graft to a child with SCID. The CDR3 region is CASSESKTYEQYF. The CDR3 DNA follows: TGTGCCAGCAGTGAATCCAAAACCTACGAGCAGTACTTC.